The 6 T cell receptor beta chains in this list originate from one sample, sequenced in a study of blood T cell repertoires in COVID-19. Produced via immunoSEQ multiplex PCR; TCRdb's table is partial and in-frame only. The data hold some 500,000 clones, with approximately 90% observed a single time. The source material was PBMCs or T cells enriched from blood (not recorded which). The origin of the receptors is a woman aged 40 to 50 who had recovered from COVID-19.

The chain recombines TRBV7-8 with TRBJ1-2; the match to TRBD1 covers 12 bases. J lost 3 bases, V lost 5 bases, and 4 bases had no gene match. Germline V gene lookup returns CDR1 SGHVS and CDR2 FQNEAQ. This CDR3 region has 15 residues. The CDR3 nucleotides read TGTGCCAGCAGCCTCGGGACAGGGGGCCACTATGGCTACACCTTC. Translating gives CASSLGTGGHYGYTF.

The chain uses TRBV5-1 and TRBJ1-1; tentatively, D is TRBD1 (5 bases). The CDR3 is 16 amino acids. Trimming left V 0 bases short and J 0 bases short, with 12 bases between. Per germline, CDR1 SGHRS and CDR2 YFSETQ. CDR3 in amino acids: CASSLGRGALNTEAFF. As DNA, the CDR3 is TGCGCCAGCAGCTTGGGCCGCGGGGCTTTGAACACTGAAGCTTTCTTT.

V usage is TRBV2 and J usage is TRBJ2-5, with D hard to call. The germline CDR1 and CDR2 sequences are SNHLY and FYNNEI. The length of the CDR3 is 14 residues. V lost 6 bases, J lost 0 bases, and 11 bases lay in between. The CDR3 coding sequence is TGTGCCAGCAGCCCGACCAGGTACCAAGAGACCCAGTACTTC. It specifies CASSPTRYQETQYF.

The rearrangement links TRBV18 to TRBJ2-1, with TRBD1 matching 9 bases. The CDR3 has 17 amino acids. The junction had 9 bases not matched to a gene; V was cut back by 0 bases and J by 6 bases. Germline-derived CDR1 and CDR2 are KGHSH and LQKENI. The CDR3 reads CASSPPTGGRGSNEQFF. The CDR3 nucleotides are TGTGCCAGCTCACCACCTACAGGGGGCAGGGGGAGCAATGAGCAGTTCTTC.

This clone appeared once. The chain recombines TRBV4-3 with TRBJ1-2, with TRBD1 matching 9 bases. This CDR3 is built from 14 residues. Germline V gene lookup returns CDR1 LGHNA and CDR2 YSLEER. Trimming took 3 bases from V and 7 from J; bases not matched to a gene: 6. The CDR3 is CASSHPGTGFGYTF. The CDR3 region has the DNA TGCGCCAGCAGCCACCCCGGGACAGGGTTTGGCTACACCTTC.

This clone occurred once. This chain links TRBV18 with TRBJ2-1, with D maybe TRBD1 (6 bases). The CDR3 consists of 15 residues. Germline V gene sequence: CDR1 KGHSH, CDR2 LQKENI. Trimming pared 2 bases from V and 6 bases from J, leaving 14 bases between. The CDR3 region has the DNA TGTGCCAGCTCACCAGTCAGCCTCAGGGGCAATGAGCAGTTCTTC. It yields the protein CASSPVSLRGNEQFF.